This TCR beta chain was retrieved from a study of T cells in Graves' hyperthyroidism and ophthalmopathy. Diagnoses used clinical symptoms, serum thyroxine and TRAb, thyroid ultrasound and orbital computed tomography. General study findings and limits: The model forecast ophthalmopathy, anticipating it by a median approximately 6.2 months before onset.

Amplification targeted TCR beta CDR3 regions from RNA transcripts. HTBI primers drove first-round RT-PCR of the TCR CDR3. TCRdb independently ran MiXCR on the multiplex PCR reads; one entry per CDR3 protein. The sample holds more than 100,000 distinct CDR3 sequences, about 45% seen once. This CDR3 has 15 amino acids. The germline V gene has CDR1 ENHRY and CDR2 SYGVKD. Unmatched junction bases numbered 7, after V lost 2 bases and J lost 4 bases. In regard to this clonotype: What it binds is not known.

The TCR originated in a man aged 40-50 years with Graves' hyperthyroidism. The V gene is TRBV10-3, the J gene TRBJ2-5, with 7 positions matching TRBD2. Input material: blood. The CDR3 nucleotides read TGTGCCATCAGTGAGGGGGAGGGCTCCCTAGAGACCCAGTACTTC. Protein product: CAISEGEGSLETQYF.